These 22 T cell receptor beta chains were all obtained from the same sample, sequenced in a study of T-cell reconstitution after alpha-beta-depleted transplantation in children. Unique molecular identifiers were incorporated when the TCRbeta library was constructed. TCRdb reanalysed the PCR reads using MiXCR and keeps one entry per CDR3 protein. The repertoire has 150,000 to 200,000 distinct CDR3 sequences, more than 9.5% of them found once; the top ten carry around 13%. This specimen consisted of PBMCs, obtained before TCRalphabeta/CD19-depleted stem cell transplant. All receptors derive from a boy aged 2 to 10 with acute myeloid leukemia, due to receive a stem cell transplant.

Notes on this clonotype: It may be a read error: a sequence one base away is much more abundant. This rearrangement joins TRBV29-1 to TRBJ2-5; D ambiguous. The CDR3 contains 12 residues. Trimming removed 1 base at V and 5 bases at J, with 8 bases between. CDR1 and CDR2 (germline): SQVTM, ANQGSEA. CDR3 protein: CSVEAAWETQYF. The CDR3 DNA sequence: TGCAGCGTTGAAGCGGCGTGGGAGACCCAGTACTTC.

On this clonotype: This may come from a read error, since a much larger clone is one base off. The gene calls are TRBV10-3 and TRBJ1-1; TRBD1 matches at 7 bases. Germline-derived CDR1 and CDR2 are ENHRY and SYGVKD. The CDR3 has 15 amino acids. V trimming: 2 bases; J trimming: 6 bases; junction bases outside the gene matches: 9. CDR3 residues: CAISEGGGGNAEAFF. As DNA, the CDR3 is TGTGCCATCAGTGAGGGTGGAGGGGGCAACGCTGAAGCTTTCTTT.

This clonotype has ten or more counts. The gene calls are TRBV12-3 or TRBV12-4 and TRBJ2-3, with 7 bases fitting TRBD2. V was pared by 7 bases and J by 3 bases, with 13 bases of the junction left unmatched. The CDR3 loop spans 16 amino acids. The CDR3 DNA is TGTGCCAGCACCAAGACTAGCTTCTCTCAGACAGATACGCAGTATTTT. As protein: CASTKTSFSQTDTQYF.

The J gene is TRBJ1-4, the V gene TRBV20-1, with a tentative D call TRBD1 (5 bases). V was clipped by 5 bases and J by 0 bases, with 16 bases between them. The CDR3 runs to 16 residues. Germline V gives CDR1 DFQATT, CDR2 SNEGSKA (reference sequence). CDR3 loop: CSAGGDGTATNEKLFF. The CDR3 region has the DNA TGCAGTGCTGGGGGTGACGGGACCGCAACTAATGAAAAACTGTTTTTT.

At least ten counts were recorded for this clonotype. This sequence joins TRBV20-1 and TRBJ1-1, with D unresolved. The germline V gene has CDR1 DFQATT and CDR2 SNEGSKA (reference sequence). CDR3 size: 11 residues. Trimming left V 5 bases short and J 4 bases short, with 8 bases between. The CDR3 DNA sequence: TGCAGTGCTGGGCGGGGCACTGAAGCTTTCTTT. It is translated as CSAGRGTEAFF.

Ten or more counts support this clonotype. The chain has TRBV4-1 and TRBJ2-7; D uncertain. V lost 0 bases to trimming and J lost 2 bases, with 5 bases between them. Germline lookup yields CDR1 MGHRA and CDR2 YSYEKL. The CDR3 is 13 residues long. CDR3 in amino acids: CASSQEEPYEQYF. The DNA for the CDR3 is TGCGCCAGCAGCCAAGAGGAACCCTACGAGCAGTACTTC.

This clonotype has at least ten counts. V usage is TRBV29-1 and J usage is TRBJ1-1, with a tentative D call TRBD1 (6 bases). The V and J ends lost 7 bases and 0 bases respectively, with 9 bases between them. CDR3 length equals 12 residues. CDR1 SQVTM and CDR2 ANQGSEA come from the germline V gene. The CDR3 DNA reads TGCAGCGCCGGGGGCATGAACACTGAAGCTTTCTTT. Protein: CSAGGMNTEAFF.

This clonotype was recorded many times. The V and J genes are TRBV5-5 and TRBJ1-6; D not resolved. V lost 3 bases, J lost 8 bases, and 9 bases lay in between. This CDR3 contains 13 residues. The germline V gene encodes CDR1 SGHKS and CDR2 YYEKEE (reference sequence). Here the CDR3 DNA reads TGTGCCAGCAGCTCCATGTACGATTCACCCCTCCACTTT. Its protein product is CASSSMYDSPLHF. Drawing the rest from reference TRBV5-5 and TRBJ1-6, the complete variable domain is DAGVTQSPTHLIKTRGQQVTLRCSPISGHKSVSWYQQVLGQGPQFIFQYYEKEERGRGNFPDRFSARQFPNYSSELNVNALLLGDSALYLCASSSMYDSPLHFGNGTRLTVT.

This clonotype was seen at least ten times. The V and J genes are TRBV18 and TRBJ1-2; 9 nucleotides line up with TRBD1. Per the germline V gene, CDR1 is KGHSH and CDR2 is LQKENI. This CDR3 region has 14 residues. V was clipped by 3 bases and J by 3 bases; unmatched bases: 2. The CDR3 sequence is CASSPRTGDYGYTF. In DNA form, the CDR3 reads TGTGCCAGCTCACCCCGGACAGGGGACTATGGCTACACCTTC. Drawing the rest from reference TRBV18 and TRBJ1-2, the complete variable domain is NAGVMQNPRHLVRRRGQEARLRCSPMKGHSHVYWYRQLPEEGLKFMVYLQKENIIDESGMPKERFSAEFPKEGPSILRIQQVVRGDSAAYFCASSPRTGDYGYTFGSGTRLTVV.

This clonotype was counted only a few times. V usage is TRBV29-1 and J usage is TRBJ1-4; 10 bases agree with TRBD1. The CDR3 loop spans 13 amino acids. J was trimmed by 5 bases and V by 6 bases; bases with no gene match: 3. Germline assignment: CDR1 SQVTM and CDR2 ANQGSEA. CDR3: CSVLTGGNEKLFF. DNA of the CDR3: TGCAGCGTCCTGACAGGGGGCAATGAAAAACTGTTTTTT.

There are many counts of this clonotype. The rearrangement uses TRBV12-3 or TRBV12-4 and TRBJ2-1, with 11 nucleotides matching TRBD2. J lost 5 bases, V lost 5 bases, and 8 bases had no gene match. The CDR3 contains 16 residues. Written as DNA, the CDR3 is TGTGCCAGCAGTACTAGGACTAGCGGGCGCCACAATGAGCAGTTCTTC. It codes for CASSTRTSGRHNEQFF.

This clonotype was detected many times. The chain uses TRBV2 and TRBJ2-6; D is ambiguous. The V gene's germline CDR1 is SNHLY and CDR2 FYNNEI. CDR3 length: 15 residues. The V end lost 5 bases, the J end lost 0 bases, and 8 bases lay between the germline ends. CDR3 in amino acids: CASSSQLSGANVLTF. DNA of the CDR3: TGTGCCAGCAGTAGCCAGCTCTCTGGGGCCAACGTCCTGACTTTC.

The CDR3 DNA follows: TGCAGTGCCCCCCGAGGACGGGAGCTCACCCTCCACTTT. Its protein is CSAPRGRELTLHF. The chain recombines TRBV20-1 with TRBJ1-6, with D unresolved. The CDR3 totals 13 residues. With 6 bases removed from V and 14 bases from J, the gap between germline ends came to 20 bases. Per the germline V gene, CDR1 is DFQATT and CDR2 is SNEGSKA (reference sequence).

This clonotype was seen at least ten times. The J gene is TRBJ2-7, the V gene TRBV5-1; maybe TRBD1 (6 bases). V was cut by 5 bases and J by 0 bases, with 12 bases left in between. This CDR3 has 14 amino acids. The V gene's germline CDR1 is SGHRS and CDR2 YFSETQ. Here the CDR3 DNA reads TGCGCCAGCAGGTGGGGGCCCGGCTCCTACGAGCAGTACGTC. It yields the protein CASRWGPGSYEQYV.

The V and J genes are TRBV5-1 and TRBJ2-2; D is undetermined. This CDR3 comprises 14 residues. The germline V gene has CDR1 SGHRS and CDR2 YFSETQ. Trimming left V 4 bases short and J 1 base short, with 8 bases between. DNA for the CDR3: TGCGCCAGCAGCCTCCTCATGAACACCGGGGAGCTGTTTTTT. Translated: CASSLLMNTGELFF. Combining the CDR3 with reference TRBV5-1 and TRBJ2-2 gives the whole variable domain KAGVTQTPRYLIKTRGQQVTLSCSPISGHRSVSWYQQTPGQGLQFLFEYFSETQRNKGNFPGRFSGRQFSNSRSEMNVSTLELGDSALYLCASSLLMNTGELFFGEGSRLTVL.

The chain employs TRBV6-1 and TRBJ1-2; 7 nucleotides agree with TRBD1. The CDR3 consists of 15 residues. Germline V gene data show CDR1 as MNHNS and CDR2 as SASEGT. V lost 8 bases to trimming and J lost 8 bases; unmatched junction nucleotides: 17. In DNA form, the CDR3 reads TGTGCCAGCTTTAGACAGATACCGACAGGGAGGGGCTACACCTTC. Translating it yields CASFRQIPTGRGYTF.

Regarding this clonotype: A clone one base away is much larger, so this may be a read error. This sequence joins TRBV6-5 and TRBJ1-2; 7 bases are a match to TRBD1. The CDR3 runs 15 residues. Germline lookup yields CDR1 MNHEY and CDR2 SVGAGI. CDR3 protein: CASSHSFKGAEGYTF. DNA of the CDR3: TGTGCCAGCAGTCACTCCTTTAAGGGGGCGGAAGGCTACACCTTC.

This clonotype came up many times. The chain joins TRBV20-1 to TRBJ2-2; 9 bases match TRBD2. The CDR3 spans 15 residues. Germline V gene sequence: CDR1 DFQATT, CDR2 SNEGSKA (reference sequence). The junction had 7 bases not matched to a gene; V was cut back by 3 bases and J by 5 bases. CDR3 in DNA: TGCAGTGCTAGCGCGGGGGGGTTAAGGACCGGGGAGCTGTTTTTT. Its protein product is CSASAGGLRTGELFF.

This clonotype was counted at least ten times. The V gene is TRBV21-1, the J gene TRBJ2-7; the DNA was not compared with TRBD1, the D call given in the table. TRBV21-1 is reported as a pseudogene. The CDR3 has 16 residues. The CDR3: CASSKGPWRATYEQYV. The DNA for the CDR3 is TGTGCCAGCAGCAAAGGGCCCTGGCGCGCAACCTACGAGCAGTACGTC.

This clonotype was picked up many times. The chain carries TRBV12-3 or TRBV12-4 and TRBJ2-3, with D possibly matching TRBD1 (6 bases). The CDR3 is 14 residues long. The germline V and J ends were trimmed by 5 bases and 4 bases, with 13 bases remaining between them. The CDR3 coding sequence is TGTGCCAGCAGTCTACAGGGTTTCCCAGATACGCAGTATTTT. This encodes CASSLQGFPDTQYF.

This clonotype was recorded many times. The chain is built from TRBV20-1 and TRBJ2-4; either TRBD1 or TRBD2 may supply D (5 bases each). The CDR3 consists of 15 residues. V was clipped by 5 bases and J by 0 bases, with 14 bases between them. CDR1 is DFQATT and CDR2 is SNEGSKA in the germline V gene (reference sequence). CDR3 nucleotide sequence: TGCAGTGCTGACCGGGACCCTGTAGCCAAAAACATTCAGTACTTC. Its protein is CSADRDPVAKNIQYF.

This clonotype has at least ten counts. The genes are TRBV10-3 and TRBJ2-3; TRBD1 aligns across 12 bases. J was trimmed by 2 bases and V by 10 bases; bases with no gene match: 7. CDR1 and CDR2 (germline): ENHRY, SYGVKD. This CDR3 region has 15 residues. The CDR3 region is CATTGTGGATDTQYF. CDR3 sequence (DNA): TGTGCCACGACCGGGACAGGGGGCGCCACAGATACGCAGTATTTT.